This entry lists 10 T cell receptor beta chains sequenced from one sample in a study of spatial heterogeneity in lung cancer. Findings and caveats of the study: Tumor mutation count correlated with how many alpha and beta TCRs expanded intratumorally.

Time point reported: sample taken at primary tumor resection. No antigen has been assigned to these receptors. TCRdb analysed the 5' RACE reads with MiXCR anew, one entry per CDR3 protein. The table shows about 7,900 distinct CDR3 sequences, with around 7% occurring only once. The material sequenced was lung tumor tissue, taken at surgery. These receptors all come from a female donor with early-stage non-small cell lung cancer.

This clonotype was recorded a few times. A much larger clone lies one base from this, so it may be a read error. This beta chain is an off-target read within a library intended for alpha chains, so its frequency means little. The chain combines TRBV7-3 with TRBJ2-1; 10 bases fit TRBD2. V was clipped by 7 bases and J by 4 bases; unmatched bases: 7. This CDR3 spans 15 amino acids. Germline lookup yields CDR1 SGHTA and CDR2 FQGTGA. The CDR3 is CASNFLAGGYNEQFF. CDR3 DNA sequence: TGTGCCAGCAACTTCTTAGCGGGAGGATACAATGAGCAGTTCTTC.

This clonotype is deemed medium-sized. This beta chain is off target for a library built for alpha chains, so its abundance means little. This rearrangement joins TRBV20-1 to TRBJ2-7; no firm D call. The CDR3 spans 11 residues. The germline V and J ends were trimmed by 3 bases and 2 bases, with 5 bases remaining between them. The germline gives CDR1 DFQATT, CDR2 SNEGSKA (reference sequence). The chain's CDR3 is CSARDAYEQYF. CDR3 in DNA: TGCAGTGCTAGGGACGCCTACGAGCAGTACTTC.

This clonotype was observed at least ten times. This beta chain is off target for a library built for alpha chains, so its abundance means little. This rearrangement joins TRBV29-1 to TRBJ2-5; 11 bases match TRBD2. Per germline, CDR1 SQVTM and CDR2 ANQGSEA. V shed 4 bases and J 0 bases; nucleotides not matched to a gene: 7. This CDR3 has 16 residues. The CDR3 region has the DNA TGCAGCGTTGTGAGGTCGGGACTAGCGGACCAAGAGACCCAGTACTTC. Translating gives CSVVRSGLADQETQYF. Filled out from reference TRBV29-1 and TRBJ2-5, the complete variable domain reads SAVISQKPSRDICQRGTSLTIQCQVDSQVTMMFWYRQQPGQSLTLIATANQGSEATYESGFVIDKFPISRPNLTFSTLTVSNMSPEDSSIYLCSVVRSGLADQETQYFGPGTRLLVL.

This clonotype is medium-sized in the sample. For a library built for alpha chains, this beta chain is a stray read; little rests on its size. The chain has TRBV10-2 and TRBJ1-2, with D maybe TRBD1 (5 bases). V lost 7 bases and J lost 5, with 14 bases in between. The CDR3 sequence is 13 residues long. Germline V gene data show CDR1 as WSHSY and CDR2 as SAAADI. CDR3 nucleotide sequence: TGCGCCAGCAAACCGGGACTGGAATATGGCTACACCTTC. It yields the protein CASKPGLEYGYTF.

This clonotype was recorded many times. A library prepared for alpha chains yielded this beta chain as an off-target read; its size is of little meaning. The chain recombines TRBV20-1 with TRBJ2-1; 7 bases are shared with TRBD2. The V segment lost 7 bases and the J segment 9 bases; nucleotides outside the gene matches: 12. Germline V CDR1 and CDR2: DFQATT, SNEGSKA (reference sequence). The CDR3 extends over 13 amino acids. This CDR3 reads CSEAGAEPFEQFF. Here the CDR3 DNA reads TGCAGTGAGGCGGGAGCAGAGCCGTTTGAGCAGTTCTTC.

The sample holds many counts of this clonotype. A read error may account for a junction end that differs from germline. Because this beta chain is a stray read in a library intended to capture alpha chains, its abundance should not be given much weight. The chain combines TRBV18 with TRBJ1-6; 7 nucleotides line up with TRBD1. Germline values: CDR1 KGHSH, CDR2 LQKENI. This CDR3 has 18 residues. The CDR3 nucleotides are TGTGCCAGCTCACCAACCGCGACAGGGAGCTCCTATAATTCACCCCTTCACTTT. Protein product: CASSPTATGSSYNSPLHF.

This clonotype showed up many times. This beta chain is an unintended read in a library built for alpha chains; its size means little. The genes are TRBV20-1 and TRBJ1-2; 7 nucleotides align to TRBD1. The germline V gene has CDR1 DFQATT and CDR2 SNEGSKA (reference sequence). Losses at the gene ends were 5 bases for V and 4 bases for J; bases not matched to a gene: 4. This CDR3 has 12 residues. In nucleotides, the CDR3 is TGCAGTGCTTCAGGGGGTCTCTATGGCTACACCTTC. Protein sequence: CSASGGLYGYTF.

This clonotype showed up many times. This beta chain is an unintended read in a library built for alpha chains; its size means little. The chain employs TRBV28 and TRBJ1-5; TRBD1 is a possible D gene (5 bases). This CDR3 is built from 17 residues. Between the trimmed V and J ends, which lost 2 bases and 5 bases, there was a span of 19 bases. Looked up from germline, CDR1 is MDHEN and CDR2 is SYDVKM. The CDR3 DNA sequence: TGTGCCAGCAGTTTACTCCTCCGGGACCCCCCTCATCAGCCCCAGCATTTT. This encodes CASSLLLRDPPHQPQHF.

This clonotype is medium-sized in the sample. This beta chain was picked up by a library intended for alpha chains and is off target, so its count carries little meaning. This chain connects TRBV5-1 to TRBJ1-1; possible D gene TRBD1, 6 bases. The germline CDR1 and CDR2 sequences are SGHRS and YFSETQ. Deletions cut 3 bases from V and 3 bases from J, with 15 bases between. The CDR3 has 15 residues. In DNA form, the CDR3 reads TGCGCCAGCAGCTACTCCGGGACACCGGACACTGAAGCTTTCTTT. Protein: CASSYSGTPDTEAFF.

This clonotype occurred many times. Within a library made for alpha chains, this beta chain is off target, and its count is uninformative. This chain connects TRBV6-1 to TRBJ2-1, with 13 positions matching TRBD2. CDR1 and CDR2 (germline): MNHNS, SASEGT. The CDR3 totals 16 residues. V lost 4 bases, J lost 4 bases, and 4 bases stayed unmatched. CDR3 DNA sequence: TGTGCCAGCAGTGCCCCACTAGCGGGAGGGTACAATGAGCAGTTCTTC. It specifies CASSAPLAGGYNEQFF.